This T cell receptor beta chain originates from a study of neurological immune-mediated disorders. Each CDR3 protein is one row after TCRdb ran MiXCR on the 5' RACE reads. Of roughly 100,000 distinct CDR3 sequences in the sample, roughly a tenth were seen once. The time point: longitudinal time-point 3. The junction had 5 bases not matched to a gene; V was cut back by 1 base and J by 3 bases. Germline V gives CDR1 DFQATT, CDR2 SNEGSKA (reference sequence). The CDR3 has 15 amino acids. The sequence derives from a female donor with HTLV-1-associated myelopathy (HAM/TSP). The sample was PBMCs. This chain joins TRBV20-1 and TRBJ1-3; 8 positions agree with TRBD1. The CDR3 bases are TGCAGTGCTAGAGTTCGACAGGGGTTTGGAAACACCATATATTTT. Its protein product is CSARVRQGFGNTIYF.